This TCR beta chain was recorded in a study of beta chain features in type 1 diabetes. The overall study: Researchers looked at some 99 million sorted cells across all samples.

Remarks on this clone: The antigen remains undetermined.

Cells sorted by CD45RO/CCR7/CD25/CD127/CD95/CD27 comprised CD4+ naive, central memory, regulatory and stem cell-like memory cells. Expressed TCRB transcripts were sequenced after all isolated RNA was converted to cDNA. Each sample of naive, central memory or regulatory T cells had, on average, about 3.57 million reads. TCRdb's table, derived via immunoSEQ multiplex PCR, lists solely in-frame clones and lacks some. In the table there are around 40,000 clones, roughly 70% of which are singletons. CDR3 length: 15 amino acids. V shed 4 bases, J shed 9 bases, and the junction held 11 bases outside the gene matches. Germline values: CDR1 SGHDN, CDR2 FVKESK. Study observations and caveats: For Type 1 diabetes patients, all four CD4+ subsets carried TCRB CDR3s that were moderately but significantly shorter. Because the template was cDNA, high-expressing cells might be over-represented.

Sequencing was performed on Tregs from blood. This clonotype originated in a woman between 18 and 30 years old with type 1 diabetes. V is TRBV14 and J is TRBJ2-3; 9 bases map to TRBD2. CDR3 region: CASSLAGTSSSTQYF. CDR3 bases: TGTGCCAGCAGCCTAGCCGGGACTAGCTCCTCAACGCAGTATTTT.